This TCR beta chain was sequenced during a study of T-cell reconstitution after alpha-beta-depleted transplantation in children. CDR3 length: 15 residues. Germline CDR1 and CDR2: ENHRY and SYGVKD. Trimming removed 4 bases from V and 4 bases from J; junction bases left unmatched: 8. There are many counts of this clonotype. What it recognizes is unknown. This sample's TCRbeta library carried unique molecular identifier barcodes. One entry per CDR3 protein, called by TCRdb with MiXCR from the PCR reads. The profile shows around 250,000 distinct CDR3 sequences, more than 20% of them singletons. Study-level results: Newly made T cells mostly supplied T-cell counts and diversity one year after transplant.

The clonotype was recovered from a girl aged 2 to 9 with Fanconi anemia, due to receive a stem cell transplant. The input for sequencing was PBMCs, taken before TCRalphabeta/CD19-depleted stem cell transplant. The chain joins TRBV10-3 to TRBJ2-5, with 8 positions matching TRBD1. CDR3 coding DNA: TGTGCCATCAGTGGGGGGACAGGAGCAGGAGAGACCCAGTACTTC. Protein product: CAISGGTGAGETQYF.